These 9 T cell receptor beta chains came from one sample sequenced in a study of blood T cell repertoires in COVID-19. Using immunoSEQ multiplex PCR, the repertoire was profiled, and TCRdb retains in-frame clones only, with some absent. Found here are under 100,000 clones, over 80% of them singletons; the top ten hold over 15%. Sequencing was performed on peripheral blood. These receptor sequences come from a man older than 75 with active or convalescent COVID-19.

This chain links TRBV9 with TRBJ1-1, with D unresolved. The CDR3 length is 12 residues. V lost 0 bases and J 5 bases, leaving 5 bases between the germline ends. Germline CDR1 is SGDLS and CDR2 is YYNGEE. The CDR3: CASSVGETEAFF. The DNA of the CDR3 is TGTGCCAGCAGCGTAGGAGAGACTGAAGCTTTCTTT.

The V call is TRBV11-2, the J call TRBJ1-6; weak D call: TRBD1 (5 bases). Germline V gives CDR1 SGHAT, CDR2 FQNNGV. V shed 3 bases and J shed 7 bases, with 13 bases lying between them. The CDR3 has 15 residues. The CDR3 DNA reads TGTGCCAGCAGCTTTAGGGGCGGGGGGAATTCACCCCTCCACTTT. It yields the protein CASSFRGGGNSPLHF.

The chain joins TRBV5-1 to TRBJ2-7, with a possible D match to TRBD2 (6 bases). CDR3 length: 14 residues. Between the trimmed V and J ends, which lost 7 bases and 0 bases, there was a span of 14 bases. Germline assignment: CDR1 SGHRS and CDR2 YFSETQ. In DNA, the CDR3 is TGCGCCAGCGCCCGGGACTCAAGCTCCTACGAGCAGTACGTC. Protein product: CASARDSSSYEQYV.

The J gene is TRBJ1-2, the V gene TRBV30; D is unresolved. Germline CDR1 and CDR2: GTSNPN and SVGIG (reference sequence). V was pared by 7 bases and J by 6 bases, with 15 bases between. The CDR3 is 12 residues long. The CDR3 here is CALMKPPDGYTF. CDR3 DNA sequence: TGTGCCTTGATGAAGCCGCCGGATGGCTACACCTTC.

The chain joins TRBV28 to TRBJ2-7; unclear D gene. V was clipped by 6 bases and J by 7 bases, with 13 bases between them. This CDR3 contains 12 residues. Germline V gene lookup returns CDR1 MDHEN and CDR2 SYDVKM. Here the CDR3 DNA reads TGTGCCAGCAGCGCAGCCGGGTTTGAGCAGTACGTC. It specifies CASSAAGFEQYV.

There are a few counts of this clone. The chain carries TRBV5-1 and TRBJ1-5, with 7 bases fitting TRBD1. Trimming removed 0 bases from V and 4 bases from J; junction bases left unmatched: 1. CDR3 length: 14 residues. Germline CDR1 and CDR2: SGHRS and YFSETQ. In DNA form, the CDR3 reads TGCGCCAGCAGCTTGGGGGACAGAAATCAGCCCCAGCATTTT. Residues: CASSLGDRNQPQHF.

The chain recombines TRBV18 with TRBJ2-2, with D tentatively TRBD1 (6 bases). The germline CDR1 and CDR2 sequences are KGHSH and LQKENI. The CDR3 runs 15 residues. Trimming took 4 bases from V and 0 from J, leaving 9 bases between them. The CDR3 coding sequence is TGTGCCAGCTCACGGGACAAGACGAACACCGGGGAGCTGTTTTTT. Translated, it gives CASSRDKTNTGELFF.

This chain links TRBV5-1 with TRBJ2-3; 10 bases line up with TRBD2. The CDR3 loop spans 15 amino acids. V shed 2 bases and J 3 bases; nucleotides not matched to a gene: 3. Germline loops: CDR1 SGHRS, CDR2 YFSETQ. The CDR3 sequence is CASSFAGLATDTQYF. Here the CDR3 DNA reads TGCGCCAGCAGCTTCGCGGGACTAGCGACAGATACGCAGTATTTT.

The rearrangement joins TRBV24-1 to TRBJ2-3; no firm D call. Trimming removed 3 bases at V and 0 bases at J, with 12 bases between. The CDR3 contains 16 residues. Germline loops: CDR1 KGHDR, CDR2 SFDVKD. CDR3 in amino acids: CATSDPRLASTDTQYF. The CDR3 DNA reads TGTGCCACCAGTGATCCCCGCCTTGCGAGCACAGATACGCAGTATTTT.